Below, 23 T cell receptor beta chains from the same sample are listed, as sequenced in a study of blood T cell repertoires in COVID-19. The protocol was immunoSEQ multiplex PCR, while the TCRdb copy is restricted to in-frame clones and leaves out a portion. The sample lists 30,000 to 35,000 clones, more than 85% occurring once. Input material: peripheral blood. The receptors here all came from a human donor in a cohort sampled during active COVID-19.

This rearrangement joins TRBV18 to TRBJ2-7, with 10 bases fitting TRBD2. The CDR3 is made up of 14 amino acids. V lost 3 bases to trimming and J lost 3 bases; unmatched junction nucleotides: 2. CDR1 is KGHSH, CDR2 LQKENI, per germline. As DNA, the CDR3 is TGTGCCAGCTCACCGATAGCGGGAGGCTACGAGCAGTACTTC. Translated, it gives CASSPIAGGYEQYF.

CDR3 nucleotides: TGCGCCAGCAGCCGAGGAGGACAGGGGGACACTGAAGCTTTCTTT. Its protein product is CASSRGGQGDTEAFF. J is TRBJ1-1 and V is TRBV5-1; 10 bases are shared with TRBD1. Germline-derived CDR1 and CDR2 are SGHRS and YFSETQ. J lost 3 bases, V lost 4 bases, and 6 bases had no gene match. There are 15 residues in the CDR3.

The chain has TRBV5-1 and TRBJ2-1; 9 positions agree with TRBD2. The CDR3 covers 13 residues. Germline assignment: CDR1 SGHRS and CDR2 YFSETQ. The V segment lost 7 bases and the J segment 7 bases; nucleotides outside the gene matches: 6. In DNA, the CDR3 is TGCGCCAGCTCTCTTGCGGGGGGGAATGAGCAGTTCTTC. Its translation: CASSLAGGNEQFF.

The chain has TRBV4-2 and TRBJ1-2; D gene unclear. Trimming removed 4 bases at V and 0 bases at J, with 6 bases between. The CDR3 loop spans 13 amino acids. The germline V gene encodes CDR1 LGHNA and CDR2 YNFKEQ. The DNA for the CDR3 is TGTGCCAGCAGCCCGATAGCTAACTATGGCTACACCTTC. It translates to CASSPIANYGYTF.

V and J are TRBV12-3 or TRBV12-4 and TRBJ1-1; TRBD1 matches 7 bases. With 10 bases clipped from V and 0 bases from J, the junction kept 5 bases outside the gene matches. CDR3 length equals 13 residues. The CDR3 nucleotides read TGTGCCACCTCCAGGGGGGTGAACACTGAAGCTTTCTTT. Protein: CATSRGVNTEAFF.

This CDR3 is CASGLGLDEQFF. The CDR3, as DNA: TGTGCCAGCGGCCTGGGGCTGGATGAGCAGTTCTTC. J is TRBJ2-1 and V is TRBV11-2; D perhaps matches TRBD1 (5 bases). Germline values: CDR1 SGHAT, CDR2 FQNNGV. Trimming stripped 8 bases from V and 8 bases from J, with 13 bases between. This CDR3 region has 12 residues.

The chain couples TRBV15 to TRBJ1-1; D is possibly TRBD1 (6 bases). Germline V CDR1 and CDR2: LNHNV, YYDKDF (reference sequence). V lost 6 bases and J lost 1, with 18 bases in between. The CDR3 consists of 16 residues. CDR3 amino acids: CATSKHNQGWNTEAFF. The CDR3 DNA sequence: TGTGCCACCAGTAAACACAACCAGGGGTGGAACACTGAAGCTTTCTTT.

CDR3 bases: TGTGCCAGCAGCTCCCGGGACGGACTAGCGGGGGCCTACGAGCAGTACTTC. This translates into CASSSRDGLAGAYEQYF. J is TRBJ2-7 and V is TRBV7-8; 13 bases agree with TRBD2. Unmatched junction bases numbered 8, after V lost 4 bases and J lost 2 bases. This CDR3 is built from 17 residues. Germline CDR1 and CDR2: SGHVS and FQNEAQ.

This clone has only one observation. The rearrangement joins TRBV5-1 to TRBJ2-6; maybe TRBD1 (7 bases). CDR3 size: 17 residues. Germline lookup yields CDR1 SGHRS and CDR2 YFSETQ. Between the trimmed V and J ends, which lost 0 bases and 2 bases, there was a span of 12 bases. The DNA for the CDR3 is TGCGCCAGCAGCTTGGTCTTCAGGGGGGCTGGGGCCAACGTCCTGACTTTC. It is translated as CASSLVFRGAGANVLTF.

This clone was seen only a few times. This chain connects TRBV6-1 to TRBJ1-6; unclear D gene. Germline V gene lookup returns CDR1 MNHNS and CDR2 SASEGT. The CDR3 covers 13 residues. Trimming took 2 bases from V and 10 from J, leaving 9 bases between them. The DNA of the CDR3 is TGTGCCAGCAGTGAACTGGAGGGATCACCCCTCCACTTT. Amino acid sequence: CASSELEGSPLHF.

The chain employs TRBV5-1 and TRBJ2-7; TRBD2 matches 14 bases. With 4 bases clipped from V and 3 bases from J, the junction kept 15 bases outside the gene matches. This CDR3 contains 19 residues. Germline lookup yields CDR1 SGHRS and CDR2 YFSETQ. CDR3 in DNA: TGCGCCAGCAGCCTACACAGTCCAGGGACTAGCGGGGGTCTCTACGAGCAGTACTTC. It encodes CASSLHSPGTSGGLYEQYF.

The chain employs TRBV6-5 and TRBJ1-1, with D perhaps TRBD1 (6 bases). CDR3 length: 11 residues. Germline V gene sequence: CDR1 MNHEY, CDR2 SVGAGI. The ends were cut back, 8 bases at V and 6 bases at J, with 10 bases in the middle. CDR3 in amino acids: CASRGAAEAFF. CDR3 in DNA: TGTGCCAGCCGGGGGGCGGCTGAAGCTTTCTTT.

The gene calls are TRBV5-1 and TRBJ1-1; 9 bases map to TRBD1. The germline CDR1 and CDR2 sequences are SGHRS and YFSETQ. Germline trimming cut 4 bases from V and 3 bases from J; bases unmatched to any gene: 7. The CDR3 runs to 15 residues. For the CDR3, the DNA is TGCGCCAGCAGCCCCGGACAGGGGCGGTACACTGAAGCTTTCTTT. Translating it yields CASSPGQGRYTEAFF.

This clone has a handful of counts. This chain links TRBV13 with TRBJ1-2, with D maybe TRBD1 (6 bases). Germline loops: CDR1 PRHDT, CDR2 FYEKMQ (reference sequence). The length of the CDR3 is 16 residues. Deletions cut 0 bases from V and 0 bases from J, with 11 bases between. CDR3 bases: TGTGCCAGCAGCTTAGGTCGGACAGTTTCTAACTATGGCTACACCTTC. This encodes CASSLGRTVSNYGYTF.

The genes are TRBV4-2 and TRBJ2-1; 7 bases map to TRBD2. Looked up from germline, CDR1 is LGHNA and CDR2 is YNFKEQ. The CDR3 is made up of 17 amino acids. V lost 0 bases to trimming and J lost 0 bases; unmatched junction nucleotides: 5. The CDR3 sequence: CASSQDGLAASYNEQFF. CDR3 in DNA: TGTGCCAGCAGCCAAGACGGCCTAGCGGCCTCCTACAATGAGCAGTTCTTC.

The DNA for the CDR3 is TGCGCCAGCAGCTTGGCCTCTCCCACAGATACGCAGTATTTT. This translates into CASSLASPTDTQYF. The genes are TRBV5-1 and TRBJ2-3; D is ambiguous. The length of the CDR3 is 14 residues. V was pared by 0 bases and J by 2 bases, with 7 bases between. The germline CDR1 and CDR2 sequences are SGHRS and YFSETQ. Variable domain in full (rest from reference TRBV5-1 and TRBJ2-3): KAGVTQTPRYLIKTRGQQVTLSCSPISGHRSVSWYQQTPGQGLQFLFEYFSETQRNKGNFPGRFSGRQFSNSRSEMNVSTLELGDSALYLCASSLASPTDTQYFGPGTRLTVL.

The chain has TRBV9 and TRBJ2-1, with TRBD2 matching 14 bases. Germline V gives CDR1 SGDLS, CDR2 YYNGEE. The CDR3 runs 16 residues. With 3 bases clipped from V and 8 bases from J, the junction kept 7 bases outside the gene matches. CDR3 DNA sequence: TGTGCCAGCAGCGCTCTGGGACTAGCGGGAGTCTATGAGCAGTTCTTC. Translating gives CASSALGLAGVYEQFF.

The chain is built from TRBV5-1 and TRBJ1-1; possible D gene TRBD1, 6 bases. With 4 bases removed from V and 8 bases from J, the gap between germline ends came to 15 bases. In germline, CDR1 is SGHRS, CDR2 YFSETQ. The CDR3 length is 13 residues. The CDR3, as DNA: TGCGCCAGCAGCCCTAGCCCGGGACAAGAAGCTTTCTTT. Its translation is CASSPSPGQEAFF.

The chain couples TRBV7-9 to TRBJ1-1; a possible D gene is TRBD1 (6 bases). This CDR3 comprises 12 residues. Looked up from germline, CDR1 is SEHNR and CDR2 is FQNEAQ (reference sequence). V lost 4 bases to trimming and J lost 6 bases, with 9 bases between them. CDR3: CASSWGRPEAFF. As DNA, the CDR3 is TGTGCCAGCAGCTGGGGGCGGCCTGAAGCTTTCTTT.

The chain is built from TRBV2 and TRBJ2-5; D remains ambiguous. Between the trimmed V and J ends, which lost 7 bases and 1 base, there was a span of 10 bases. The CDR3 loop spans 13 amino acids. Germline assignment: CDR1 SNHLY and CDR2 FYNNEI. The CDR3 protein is CASIQVFQETQYF. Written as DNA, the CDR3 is TGTGCCAGCATTCAGGTTTTCCAAGAGACCCAGTACTTC.

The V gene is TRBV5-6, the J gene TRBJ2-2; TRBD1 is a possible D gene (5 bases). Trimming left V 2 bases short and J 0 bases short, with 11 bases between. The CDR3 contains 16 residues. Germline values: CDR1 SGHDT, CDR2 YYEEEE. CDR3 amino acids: CASSFLGAANTGELFF. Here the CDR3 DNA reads TGTGCCAGCAGCTTTCTTGGGGCCGCGAACACCGGGGAGCTGTTTTTT.

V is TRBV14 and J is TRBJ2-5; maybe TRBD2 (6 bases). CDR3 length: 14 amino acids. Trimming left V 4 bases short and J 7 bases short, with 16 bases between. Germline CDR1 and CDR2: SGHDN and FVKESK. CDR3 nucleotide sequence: TGTGCCAGCAGCCCACAATGGGGGGAAGGGACCCAGTACTTC. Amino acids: CASSPQWGEGTQYF.

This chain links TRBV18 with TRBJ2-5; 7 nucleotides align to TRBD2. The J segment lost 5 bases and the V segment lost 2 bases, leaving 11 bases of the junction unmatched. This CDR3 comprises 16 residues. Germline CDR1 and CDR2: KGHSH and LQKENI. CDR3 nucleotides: TGTGCCAGCTCACCAACGGGCGGGGGAGCTGAGGAGACCCAGTACTTC. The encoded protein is CASSPTGGGAEETQYF.